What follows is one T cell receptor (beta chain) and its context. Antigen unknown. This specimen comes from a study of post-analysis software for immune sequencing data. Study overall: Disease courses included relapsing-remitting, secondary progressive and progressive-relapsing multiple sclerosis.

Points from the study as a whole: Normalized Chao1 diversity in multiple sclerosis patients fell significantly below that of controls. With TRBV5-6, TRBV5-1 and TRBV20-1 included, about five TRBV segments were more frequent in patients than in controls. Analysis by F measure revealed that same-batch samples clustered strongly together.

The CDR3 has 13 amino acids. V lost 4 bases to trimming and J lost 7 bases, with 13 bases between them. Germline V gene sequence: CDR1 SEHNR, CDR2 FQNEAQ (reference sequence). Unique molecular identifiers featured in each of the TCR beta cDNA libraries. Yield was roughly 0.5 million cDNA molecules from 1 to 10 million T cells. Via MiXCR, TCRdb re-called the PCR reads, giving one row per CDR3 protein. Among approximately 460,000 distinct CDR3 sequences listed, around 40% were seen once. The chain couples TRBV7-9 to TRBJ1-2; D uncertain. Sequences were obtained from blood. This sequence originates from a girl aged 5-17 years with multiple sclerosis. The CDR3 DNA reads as TGTGCCAGCAGCTCGATGAGGTTGGGTGGCTACACCTTC. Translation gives CASSSMRLGGYTF.